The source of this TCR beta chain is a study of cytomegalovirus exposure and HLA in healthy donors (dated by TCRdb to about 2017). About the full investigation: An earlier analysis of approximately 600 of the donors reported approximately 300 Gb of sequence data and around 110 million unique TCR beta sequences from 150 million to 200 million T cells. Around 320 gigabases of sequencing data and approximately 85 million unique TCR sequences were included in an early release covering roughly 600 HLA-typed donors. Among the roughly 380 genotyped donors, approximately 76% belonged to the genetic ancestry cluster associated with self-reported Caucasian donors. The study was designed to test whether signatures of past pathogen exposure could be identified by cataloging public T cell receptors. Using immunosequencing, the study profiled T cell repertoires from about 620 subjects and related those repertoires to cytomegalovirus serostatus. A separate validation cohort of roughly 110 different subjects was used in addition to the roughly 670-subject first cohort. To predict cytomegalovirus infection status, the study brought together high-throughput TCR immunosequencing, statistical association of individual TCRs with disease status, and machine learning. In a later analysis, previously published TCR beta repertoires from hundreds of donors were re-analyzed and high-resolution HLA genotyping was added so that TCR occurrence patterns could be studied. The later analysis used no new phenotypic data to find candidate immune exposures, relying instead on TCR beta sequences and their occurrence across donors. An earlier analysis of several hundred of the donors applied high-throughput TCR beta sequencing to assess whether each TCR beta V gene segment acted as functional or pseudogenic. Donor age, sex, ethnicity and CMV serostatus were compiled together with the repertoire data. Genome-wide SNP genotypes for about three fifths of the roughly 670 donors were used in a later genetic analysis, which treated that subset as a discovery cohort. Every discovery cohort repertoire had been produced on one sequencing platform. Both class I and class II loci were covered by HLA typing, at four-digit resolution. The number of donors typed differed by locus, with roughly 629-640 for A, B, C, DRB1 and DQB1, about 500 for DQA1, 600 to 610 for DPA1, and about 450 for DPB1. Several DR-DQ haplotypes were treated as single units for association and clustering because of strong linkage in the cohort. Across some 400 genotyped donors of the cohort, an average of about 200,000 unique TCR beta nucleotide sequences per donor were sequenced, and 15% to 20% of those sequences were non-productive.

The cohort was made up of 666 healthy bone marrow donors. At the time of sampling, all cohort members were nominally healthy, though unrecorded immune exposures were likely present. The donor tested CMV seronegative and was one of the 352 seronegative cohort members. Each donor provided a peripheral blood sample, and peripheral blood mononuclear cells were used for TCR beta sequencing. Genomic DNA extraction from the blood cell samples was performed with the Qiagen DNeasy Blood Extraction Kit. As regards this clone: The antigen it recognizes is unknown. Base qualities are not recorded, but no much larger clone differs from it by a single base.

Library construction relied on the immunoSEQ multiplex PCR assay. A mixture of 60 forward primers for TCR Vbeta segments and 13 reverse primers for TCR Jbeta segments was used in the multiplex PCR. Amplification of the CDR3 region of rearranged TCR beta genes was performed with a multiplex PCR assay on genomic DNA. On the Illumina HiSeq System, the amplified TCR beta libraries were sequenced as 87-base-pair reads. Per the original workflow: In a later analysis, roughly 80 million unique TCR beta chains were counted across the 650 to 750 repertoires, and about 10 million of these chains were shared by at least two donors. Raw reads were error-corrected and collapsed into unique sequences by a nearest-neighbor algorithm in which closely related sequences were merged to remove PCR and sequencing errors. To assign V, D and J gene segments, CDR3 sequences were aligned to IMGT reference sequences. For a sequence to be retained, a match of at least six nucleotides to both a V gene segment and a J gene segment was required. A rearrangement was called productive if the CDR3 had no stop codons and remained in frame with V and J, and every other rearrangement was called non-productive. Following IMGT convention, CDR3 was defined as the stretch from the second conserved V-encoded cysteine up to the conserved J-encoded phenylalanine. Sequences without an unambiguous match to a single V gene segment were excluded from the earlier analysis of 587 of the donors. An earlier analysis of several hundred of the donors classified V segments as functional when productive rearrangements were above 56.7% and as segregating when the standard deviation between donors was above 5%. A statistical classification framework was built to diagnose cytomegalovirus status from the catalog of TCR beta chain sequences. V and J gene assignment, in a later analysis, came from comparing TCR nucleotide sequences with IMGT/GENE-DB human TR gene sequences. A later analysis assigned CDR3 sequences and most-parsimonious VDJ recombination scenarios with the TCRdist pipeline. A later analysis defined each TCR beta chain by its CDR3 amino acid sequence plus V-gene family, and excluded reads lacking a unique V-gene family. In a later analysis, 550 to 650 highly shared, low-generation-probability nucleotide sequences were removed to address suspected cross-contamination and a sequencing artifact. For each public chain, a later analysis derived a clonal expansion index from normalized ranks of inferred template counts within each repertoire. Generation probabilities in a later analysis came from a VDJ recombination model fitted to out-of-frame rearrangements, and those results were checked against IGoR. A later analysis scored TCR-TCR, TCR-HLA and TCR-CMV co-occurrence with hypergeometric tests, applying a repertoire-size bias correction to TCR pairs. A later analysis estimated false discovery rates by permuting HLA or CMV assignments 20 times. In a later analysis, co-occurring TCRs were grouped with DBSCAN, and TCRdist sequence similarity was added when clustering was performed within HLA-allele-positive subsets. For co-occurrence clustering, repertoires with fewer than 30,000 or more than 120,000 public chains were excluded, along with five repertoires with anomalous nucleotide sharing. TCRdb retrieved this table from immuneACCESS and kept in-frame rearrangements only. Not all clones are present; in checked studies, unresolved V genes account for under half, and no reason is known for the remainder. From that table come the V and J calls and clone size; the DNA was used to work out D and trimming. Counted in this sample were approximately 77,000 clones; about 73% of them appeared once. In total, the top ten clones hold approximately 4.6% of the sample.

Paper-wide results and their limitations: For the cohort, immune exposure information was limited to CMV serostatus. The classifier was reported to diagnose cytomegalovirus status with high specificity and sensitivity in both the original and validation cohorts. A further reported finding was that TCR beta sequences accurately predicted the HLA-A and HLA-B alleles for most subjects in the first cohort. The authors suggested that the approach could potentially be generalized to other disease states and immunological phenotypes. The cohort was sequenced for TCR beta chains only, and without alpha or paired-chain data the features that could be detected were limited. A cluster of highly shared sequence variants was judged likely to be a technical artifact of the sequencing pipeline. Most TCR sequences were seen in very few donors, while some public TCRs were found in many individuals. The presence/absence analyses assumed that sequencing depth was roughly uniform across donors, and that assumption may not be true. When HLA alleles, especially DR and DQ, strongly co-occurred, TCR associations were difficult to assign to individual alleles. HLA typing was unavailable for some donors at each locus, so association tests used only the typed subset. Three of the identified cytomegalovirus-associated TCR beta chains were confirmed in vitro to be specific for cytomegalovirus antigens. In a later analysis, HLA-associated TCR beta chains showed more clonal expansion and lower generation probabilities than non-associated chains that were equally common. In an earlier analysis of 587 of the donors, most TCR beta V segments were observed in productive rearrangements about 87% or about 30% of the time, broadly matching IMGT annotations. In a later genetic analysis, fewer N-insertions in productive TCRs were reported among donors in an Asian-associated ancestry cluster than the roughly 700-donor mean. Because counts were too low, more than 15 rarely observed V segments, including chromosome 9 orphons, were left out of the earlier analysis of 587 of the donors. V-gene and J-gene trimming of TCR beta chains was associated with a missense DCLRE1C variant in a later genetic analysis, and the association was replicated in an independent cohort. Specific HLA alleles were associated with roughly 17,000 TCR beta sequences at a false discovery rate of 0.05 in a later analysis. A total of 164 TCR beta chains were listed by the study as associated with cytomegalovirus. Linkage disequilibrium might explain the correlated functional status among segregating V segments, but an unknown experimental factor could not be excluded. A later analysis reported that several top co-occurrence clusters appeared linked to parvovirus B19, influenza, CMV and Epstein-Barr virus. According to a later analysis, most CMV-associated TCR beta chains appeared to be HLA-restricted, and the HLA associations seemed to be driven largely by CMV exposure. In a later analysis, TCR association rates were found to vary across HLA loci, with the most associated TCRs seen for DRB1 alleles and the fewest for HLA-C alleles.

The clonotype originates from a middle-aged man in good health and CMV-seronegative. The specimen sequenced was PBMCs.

Read as DNA, the sequence is TGCGCCAGCAGCGGCGGGACAGATAGAAATGGCTACACCTTC. Its protein product is CASSGGTDRNGYTF. The sequence joins TRBV5-1 to TRBJ1-2, with 7 bases aligning to TRBD1. The CDR3 starts with the cysteine, ends with the phenylalanine, and has 14 residues. Left in the record is the CDR3 DNA by itself, 42 bases read in frame from the first base. V trim: 4 bases; J trim: 6 bases; unmatched bases: 9. CDR1 and CDR2, per the germline V gene, are SGHRS and YFSETQ.